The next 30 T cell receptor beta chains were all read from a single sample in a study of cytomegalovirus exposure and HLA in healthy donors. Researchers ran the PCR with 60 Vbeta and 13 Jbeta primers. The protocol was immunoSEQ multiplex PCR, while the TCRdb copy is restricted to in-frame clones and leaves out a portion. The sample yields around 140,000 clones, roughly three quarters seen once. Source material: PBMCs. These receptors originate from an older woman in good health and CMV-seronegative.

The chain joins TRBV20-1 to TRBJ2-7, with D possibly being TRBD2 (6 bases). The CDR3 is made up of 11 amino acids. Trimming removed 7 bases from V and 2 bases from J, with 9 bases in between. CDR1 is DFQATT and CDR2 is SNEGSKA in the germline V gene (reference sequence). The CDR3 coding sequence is TGCAGTGTTCCGGGAGCCTACGAGCAGTACTTC. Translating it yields CSVPGAYEQYF.

In nucleotides, the CDR3 is TGTGCCAGCAGCGAAATACCAGGGGGCGGGGAGACCCAGTACTTC. Translated: CASSEIPGGGETQYF. The rearrangement links TRBV9 to TRBJ2-5, with 8 bases that match TRBD1. CDR3 length: 15 residues. V lost 3 bases and J lost 5; bases outside the gene matches: 9. Germline V gene lookup returns CDR1 SGDLS and CDR2 YYNGEE.

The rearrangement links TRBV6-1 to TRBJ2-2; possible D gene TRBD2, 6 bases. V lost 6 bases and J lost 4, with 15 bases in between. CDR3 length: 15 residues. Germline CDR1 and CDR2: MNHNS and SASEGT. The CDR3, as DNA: TGTGCCAGCAGAACGACTAGTACATTCACCGGGGAGCTGTTTTTT. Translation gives CASRTTSTFTGELFF.

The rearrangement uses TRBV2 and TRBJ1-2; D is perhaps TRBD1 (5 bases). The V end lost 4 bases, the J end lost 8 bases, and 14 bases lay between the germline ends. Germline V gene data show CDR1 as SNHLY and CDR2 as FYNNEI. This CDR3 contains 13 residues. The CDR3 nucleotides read TGTGCCAGCAGTGTAAGGGGAGGGTGGGGCTACACCTTC. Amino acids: CASSVRGGWGYTF.

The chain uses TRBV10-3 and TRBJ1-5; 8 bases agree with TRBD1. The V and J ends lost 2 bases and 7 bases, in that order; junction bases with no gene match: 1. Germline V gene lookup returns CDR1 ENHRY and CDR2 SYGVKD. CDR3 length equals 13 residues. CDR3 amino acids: CAISEGQGQPQHF. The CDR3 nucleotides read TGTGCCATCAGTGAGGGACAGGGCCAGCCCCAGCATTTT.

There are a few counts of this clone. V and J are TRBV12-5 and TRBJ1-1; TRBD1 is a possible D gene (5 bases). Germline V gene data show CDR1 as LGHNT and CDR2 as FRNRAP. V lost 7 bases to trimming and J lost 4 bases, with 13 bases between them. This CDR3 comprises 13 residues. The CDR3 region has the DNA TGTGCTAGTGCCCTCCTAGACAGCACTGAAGCTTTCTTT. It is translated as CASALLDSTEAFF.

The CDR3 region has the DNA TGTGCCAGCTCACCGGGACAGAGCAATCAGCCCCAGCATTTT. This gives the protein CASSPGQSNQPQHF. This rearrangement joins TRBV18 to TRBJ1-5, with 7 positions matching TRBD1. Germline assignment: CDR1 KGHSH and CDR2 LQKENI. This CDR3 spans 14 amino acids. V lost 3 bases and J lost 1; bases outside the gene matches: 0.

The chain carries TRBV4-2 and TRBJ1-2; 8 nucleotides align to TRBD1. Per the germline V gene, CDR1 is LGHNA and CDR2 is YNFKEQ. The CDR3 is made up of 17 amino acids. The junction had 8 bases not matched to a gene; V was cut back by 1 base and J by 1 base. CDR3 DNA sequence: TGTGCCAGCAGCCAAGCGTTTGGGACAGGATATAACTATGGCTACACCTTC. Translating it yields CASSQAFGTGYNYGYTF.

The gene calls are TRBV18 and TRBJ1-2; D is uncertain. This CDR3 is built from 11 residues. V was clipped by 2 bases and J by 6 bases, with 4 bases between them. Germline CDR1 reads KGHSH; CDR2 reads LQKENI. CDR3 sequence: CASSPSDGYTF. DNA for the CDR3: TGTGCCAGCTCACCATCAGATGGCTACACCTTC.

The CDR3 sequence: CASDVEGFGSPLHF. CDR3 coding DNA: TGTGCCAGCGACGTTGAGGGCTTCGGGTCACCCCTCCACTTT. The V gene is TRBV2, the J gene TRBJ1-6; unclear D gene. The germline V gene has CDR1 SNHLY and CDR2 FYNNEI. Trimming pared 8 bases from V and 10 bases from J, leaving 18 bases between. The CDR3 is made up of 14 amino acids. The whole variable domain, filled in from reference TRBV2 and TRBJ1-6, reads EPEVTQTPSHQVTQMGQEVILRCVPISNHLYFYWYRQILGQKVEFLVSFYNNEISEKSEIFDDQFSVERPDGSNFTLKIRSTKLEDSAMYFCASDVEGFGSPLHFGNGTRLTVT.

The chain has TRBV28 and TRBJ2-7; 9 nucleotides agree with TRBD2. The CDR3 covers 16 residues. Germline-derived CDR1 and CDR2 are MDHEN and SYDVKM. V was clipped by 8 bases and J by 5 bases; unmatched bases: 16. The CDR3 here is CASPPLSGSQRDEQYF. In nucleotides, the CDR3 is TGTGCCAGCCCCCCCCTTAGCGGGAGCCAAAGGGACGAGCAGTACTTC.

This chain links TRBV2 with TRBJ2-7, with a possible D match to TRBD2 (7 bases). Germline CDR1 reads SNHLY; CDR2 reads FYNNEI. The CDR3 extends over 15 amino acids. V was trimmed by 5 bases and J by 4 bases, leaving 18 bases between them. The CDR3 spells CASSPERGGGYEQYF. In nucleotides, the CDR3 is TGTGCCAGCAGTCCTGAGAGGGGGGGTGGATACGAGCAGTACTTC.

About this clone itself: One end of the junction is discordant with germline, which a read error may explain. Here the CDR3 reads CASSPILGGEKLFF. The CDR3 region has the DNA TGTGCTAGCAGCCCGATCCTTGGCGGGGAAAAACTGTTTTTT. V is TRBV7-7 and J is TRBJ1-4; D is unclear. CDR3 length: 14 amino acids. Germline lookup yields CDR1 SSHAT and CDR2 FNYEAQ (reference sequence).

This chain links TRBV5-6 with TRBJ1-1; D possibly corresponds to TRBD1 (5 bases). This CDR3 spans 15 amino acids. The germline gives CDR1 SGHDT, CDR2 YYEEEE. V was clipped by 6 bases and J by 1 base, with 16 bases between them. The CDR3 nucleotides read TGTGCCAGCACGCTTGCCAGGGTACCGAACACTGAAGCTTTCTTT. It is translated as CASTLARVPNTEAFF.

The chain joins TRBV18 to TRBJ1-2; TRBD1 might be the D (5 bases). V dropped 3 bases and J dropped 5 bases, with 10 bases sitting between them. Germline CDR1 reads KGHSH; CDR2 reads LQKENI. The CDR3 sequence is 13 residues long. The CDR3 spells CASSPADKYGYTF. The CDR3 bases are TGTGCCAGCTCACCCGCGGACAAGTATGGCTACACCTTC.

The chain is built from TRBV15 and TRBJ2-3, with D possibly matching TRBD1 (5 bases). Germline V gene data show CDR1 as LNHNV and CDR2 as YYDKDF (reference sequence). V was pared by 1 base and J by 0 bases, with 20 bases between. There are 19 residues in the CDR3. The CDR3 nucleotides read TGTGCCACCAGCAGAGCTCGACCACGACAGCCCGATAGCACAGATACGCAGTATTTT. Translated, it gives CATSRARPRQPDSTDTQYF.

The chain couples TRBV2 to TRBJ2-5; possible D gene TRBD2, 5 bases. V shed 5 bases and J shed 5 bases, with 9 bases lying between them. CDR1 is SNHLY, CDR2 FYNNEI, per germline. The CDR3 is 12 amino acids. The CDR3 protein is CASSLATETQYF. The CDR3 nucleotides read TGTGCCAGCAGTCTAGCTACGGAGACCCAGTACTTC.

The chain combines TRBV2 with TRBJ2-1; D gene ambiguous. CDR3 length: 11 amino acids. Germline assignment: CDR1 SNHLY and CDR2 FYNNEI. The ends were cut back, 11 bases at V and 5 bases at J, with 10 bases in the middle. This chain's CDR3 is CAGARNNEQFF. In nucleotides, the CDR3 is TGTGCCGGAGCGAGGAACAATGAGCAGTTCTTC.

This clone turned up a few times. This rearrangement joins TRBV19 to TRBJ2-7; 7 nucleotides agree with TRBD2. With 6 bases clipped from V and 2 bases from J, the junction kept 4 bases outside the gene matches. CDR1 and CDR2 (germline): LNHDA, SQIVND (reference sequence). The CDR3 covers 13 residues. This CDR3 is CASSQSGAYEQYF. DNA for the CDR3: TGTGCCAGTAGCCAGAGCGGGGCCTACGAGCAGTACTTC.

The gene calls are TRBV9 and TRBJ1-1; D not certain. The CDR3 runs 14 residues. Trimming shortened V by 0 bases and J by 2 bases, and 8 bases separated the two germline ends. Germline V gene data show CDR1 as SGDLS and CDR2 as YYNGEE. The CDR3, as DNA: TGTGCCAGCAGCGTAGATCCACTTAACACTGAAGCTTTCTTT. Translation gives CASSVDPLNTEAFF.

The CDR3 loop reads CASRLGAAMNTEAFF. Here the CDR3 DNA reads TGTGCCAGCAGGTTGGGGGCGGCTATGAACACTGAAGCTTTCTTT. The chain employs TRBV6-5 and TRBJ1-1, with D possibly matching TRBD1 (6 bases). Germline assignment: CDR1 MNHEY and CDR2 SVGAGI. The CDR3 extends over 15 amino acids. Trimming took off 6 bases at V and 0 bases at J, with 14 bases between the two ends.

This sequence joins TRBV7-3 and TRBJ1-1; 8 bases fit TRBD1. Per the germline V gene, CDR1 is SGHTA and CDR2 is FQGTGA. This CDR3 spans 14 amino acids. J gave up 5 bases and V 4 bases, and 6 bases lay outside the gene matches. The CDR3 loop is CASSSRGLGTEAFF. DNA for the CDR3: TGTGCCAGCAGCTCCAGGGGGCTCGGGACTGAAGCTTTCTTT.

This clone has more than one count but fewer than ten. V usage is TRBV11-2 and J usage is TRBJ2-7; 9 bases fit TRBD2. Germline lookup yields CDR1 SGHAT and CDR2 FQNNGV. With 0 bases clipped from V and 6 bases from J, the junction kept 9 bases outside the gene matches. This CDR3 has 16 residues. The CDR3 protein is CASSLEAAGGRGEQYF. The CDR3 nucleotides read TGTGCCAGCAGCTTAGAAGCGGCGGGAGGGCGAGGCGAGCAGTACTTC.

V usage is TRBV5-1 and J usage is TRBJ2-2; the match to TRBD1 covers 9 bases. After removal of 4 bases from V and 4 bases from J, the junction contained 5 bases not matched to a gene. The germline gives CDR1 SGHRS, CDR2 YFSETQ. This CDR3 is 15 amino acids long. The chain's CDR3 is CASSRTGDGTGELFF. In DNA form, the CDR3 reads TGCGCCAGCAGCCGGACAGGGGACGGCACCGGGGAGCTGTTTTTT.

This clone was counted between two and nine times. CDR3 loop: CATSSGRIANTGELFF. For the CDR3, the DNA is TGTGCCACCAGCAGTGGGAGGATCGCGAACACCGGGGAGCTGTTTTTT. V and J are TRBV15 and TRBJ2-2, with a weak D call TRBD2 (6 bases). Between the trimmed V and J ends, which lost 3 bases and 0 bases, there was a span of 11 bases. This CDR3 has 16 residues. The V gene's germline CDR1 is LNHNV and CDR2 YYDKDF (reference sequence).

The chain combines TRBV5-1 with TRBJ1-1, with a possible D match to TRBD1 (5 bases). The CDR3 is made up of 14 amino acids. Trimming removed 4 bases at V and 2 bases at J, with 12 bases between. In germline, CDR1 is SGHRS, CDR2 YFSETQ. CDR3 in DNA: TGCGCCAGCAGCCGGGGGACGGACAACACTGAAGCTTTCTTT. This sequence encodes CASSRGTDNTEAFF.

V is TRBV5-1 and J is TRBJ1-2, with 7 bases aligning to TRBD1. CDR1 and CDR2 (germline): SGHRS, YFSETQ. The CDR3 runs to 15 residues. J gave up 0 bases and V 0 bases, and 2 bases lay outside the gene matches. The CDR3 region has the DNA TGCGCCAGCAGCTTGGTGCAGGGGGCTAACTATGGCTACACCTTC. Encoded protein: CASSLVQGANYGYTF.

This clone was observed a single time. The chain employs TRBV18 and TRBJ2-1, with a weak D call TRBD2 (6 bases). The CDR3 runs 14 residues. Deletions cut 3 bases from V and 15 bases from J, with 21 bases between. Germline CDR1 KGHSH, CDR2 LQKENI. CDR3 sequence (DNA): TGTGCCAGCTCACCTAGCGGAAGTTATTCCTGGCGGTTCTTC. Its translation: CASSPSGSYSWRFF.

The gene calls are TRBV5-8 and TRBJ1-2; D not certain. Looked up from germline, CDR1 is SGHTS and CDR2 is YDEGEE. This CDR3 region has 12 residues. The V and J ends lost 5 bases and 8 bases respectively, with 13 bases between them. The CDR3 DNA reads TGTGCCAGCAGTCGGACCGGGATCGGCTACACCTTC. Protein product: CASSRTGIGYTF.

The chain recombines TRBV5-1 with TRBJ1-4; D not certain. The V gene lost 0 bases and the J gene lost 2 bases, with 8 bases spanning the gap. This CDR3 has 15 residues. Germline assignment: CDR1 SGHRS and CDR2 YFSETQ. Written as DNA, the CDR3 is TGCGCCAGCAGCTTGGGGAGTAGGACTAATGAAAAACTGTTTTTT. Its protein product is CASSLGSRTNEKLFF.